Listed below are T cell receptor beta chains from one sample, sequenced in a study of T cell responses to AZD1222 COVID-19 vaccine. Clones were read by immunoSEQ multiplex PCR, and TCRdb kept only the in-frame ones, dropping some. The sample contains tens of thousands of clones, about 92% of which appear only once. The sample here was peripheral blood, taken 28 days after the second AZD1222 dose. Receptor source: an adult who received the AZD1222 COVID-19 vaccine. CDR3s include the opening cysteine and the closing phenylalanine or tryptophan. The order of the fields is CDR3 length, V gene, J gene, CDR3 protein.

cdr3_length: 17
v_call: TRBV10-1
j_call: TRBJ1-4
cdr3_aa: CASSDSPGQGTNEKLFF

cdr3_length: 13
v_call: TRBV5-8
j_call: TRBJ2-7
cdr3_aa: CASGLAGGSEQYF

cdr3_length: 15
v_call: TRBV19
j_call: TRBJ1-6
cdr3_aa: CASSMTGGNNSPLHF

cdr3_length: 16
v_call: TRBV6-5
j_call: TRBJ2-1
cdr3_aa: CASSYSLPDTYNEQFF

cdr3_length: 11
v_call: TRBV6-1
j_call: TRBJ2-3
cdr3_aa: CASSEADTQYF

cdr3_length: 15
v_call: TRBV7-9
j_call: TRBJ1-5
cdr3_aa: CASSLTAAGNQPQHF

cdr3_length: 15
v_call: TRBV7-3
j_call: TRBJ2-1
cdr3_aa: CASSSAGGFYNEQFF

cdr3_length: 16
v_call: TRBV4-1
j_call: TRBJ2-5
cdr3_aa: CASSQGELARRETQYF

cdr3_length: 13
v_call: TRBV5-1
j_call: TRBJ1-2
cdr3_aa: CASSLAGLGGYTF

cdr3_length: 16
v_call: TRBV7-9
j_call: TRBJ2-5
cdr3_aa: CASSLTSGGDGETQYF

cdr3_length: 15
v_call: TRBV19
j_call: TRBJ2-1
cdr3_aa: CASSSSGGDYNEQFF

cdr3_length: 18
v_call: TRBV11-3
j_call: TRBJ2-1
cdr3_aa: CASSAGWASGGIYNEQFF